Below, 21 T cell receptor beta chains from the same sample are listed, as sequenced in a study of CD8 T cells in ankylosing spondylitis. MiXCR, run by TCRdb on the 5' RACE reads, gives a single entry per CDR3 protein. The table has 150,000 to 200,000 distinct CDR3 sequences, approximately 16% seen once. The sequenced sample consisted of blood, either unsorted or a sorted T cell fraction (not recorded which). The origin of the receptors is a male donor with ankylosing spondylitis or in good health (not recorded which).

This clonotype was observed many times. The genes are TRBV6-1 and TRBJ1-1, with D unresolved. Trimming cost V 7 bases and J 0 bases, with 18 bases left between them. This CDR3 spans 16 amino acids. Per the germline V gene, CDR1 is MNHNS and CDR2 is SASEGT. In nucleotides, the CDR3 is TGTGCCAGCAAATCTCCTCCGCGGCGGATGAACACTGAAGCTTTCTTT. Its translation: CASKSPPRRMNTEAFF.

This clonotype was detected ten times or more. The chain links TRBV10-3 to TRBJ2-1, with 9 nucleotides matching TRBD2. The CDR3 is 14 amino acids. Germline CDR1 is ENHRY and CDR2 is SYGVKD. V gave up 5 bases and J gave up 6 bases; unmatched junction bases: 5. The CDR3, as DNA: TGTGCCATCAGTCCTAGCGGGAAAGGCAATGAGCAGTTCTTC. Protein sequence: CAISPSGKGNEQFF.

This clonotype showed up just a few times. The CDR3 DNA sequence: TGCAGTGCTAGCCGGCCAGGGGGTAATTCACCCCTCCACTTT. Residues: CSASRPGGNSPLHF. The gene calls are TRBV20-1 and TRBJ1-6, with TRBD1 matching 7 bases. The CDR3 is 14 residues long. Per the germline V gene, CDR1 is DFQATT and CDR2 is SNEGSKA (reference sequence). Losses at the gene ends were 3 bases for V and 6 bases for J; bases not matched to a gene: 5.

The chain carries TRBV6-1 and TRBJ2-2, with D tentatively TRBD2 (7 bases). Germline V gene data show CDR1 as MNHNS and CDR2 as SASEGT. This CDR3 is built from 16 residues. V lost 5 bases, J lost 4 bases, and 17 bases lay in between. The CDR3 protein is CASSQWGGLGTGELFF. CDR3 sequence (DNA): TGTGCCAGCAGTCAGTGGGGGGGGCTTGGCACCGGGGAGCTGTTTTTT.

The sample holds a few counts of this clonotype. V and J are TRBV24-1 and TRBJ2-7, with TRBD2 identical over 10 bases. V trimming: 4 bases; J trimming: 7 bases; junction bases outside the gene matches: 6. CDR3 size: 14 residues. Per the germline V gene, CDR1 is KGHDR and CDR2 is SFDVKD. The CDR3 region is CATSDSGLADEQYF. CDR3 coding DNA: TGTGCCACCAGTGACTCAGGACTAGCGGATGAGCAGTACTTC.

This clonotype was seen many times. This rearrangement joins TRBV20-1 to TRBJ1-3; TRBD1 is a possible D gene (6 bases). The CDR3 is made up of 17 amino acids. V was pared by 5 bases and J by 0 bases, with 20 bases between. CDR1 DFQATT and CDR2 SNEGSKA come from the germline V gene (reference sequence). This CDR3 reads CSASRQTKGDSGNTIYF. In nucleotides, the CDR3 is TGCAGTGCTTCGCGACAGACAAAGGGGGACTCTGGAAACACCATATATTTT.

This chain connects TRBV20-1 to TRBJ2-7; D perhaps matches TRBD2 (6 bases). This CDR3 has 12 amino acids. Trimming removed 4 bases at V and 2 bases at J, with 9 bases between. Germline-derived CDR1 and CDR2 are DFQATT and SNEGSKA (reference sequence). This chain's CDR3 is CSAMGLPYEQYF. CDR3 bases: TGCAGTGCTATGGGACTGCCCTACGAGCAGTACTTC.

V is TRBV7-7 and J is TRBJ2-2, with 7 bases identical to TRBD2. Germline V gives CDR1 SSHAT, CDR2 FNYEAQ (reference sequence). Unmatched junction bases numbered 9, after V lost 1 base and J lost 4 bases. This CDR3 comprises 17 residues. The CDR3: CASSLVGGGSGTGELFF. The CDR3 bases are TGTGCCAGCAGCTTAGTTGGAGGCGGGAGTGGCACCGGGGAGCTGTTTTTT. The full variable domain, its missing parts supplied by reference TRBV7-7 and TRBJ2-2, is GAGVSQSPRYKVTKRGQDVTLRCDPISSHATLYWYQQALGQGPEFLTYFNYEAQPDKSGLPSDRFSAERPEGSISTLTIQRTEQRDSAMYRCASSLVGGGSGTGELFFGEGSRLTVL.

In regard to this clonotype: A much larger clonotype is one base distant, so this may be a read error. Because the CDR3 is missing its conserved closing phenylalanine or tryptophan, this is likely a read error. The chain uses TRBV5-1 and TRBJ1-1; D gene unclear. Per germline, CDR1 SGHRS and CDR2 YFSETQ. Between the trimmed V and J ends, which lost 5 bases and 0 bases, there was a span of 8 bases. The CDR3 is made up of 13 amino acids. CDR3 sequence: CASSYSMNTEAFS. The CDR3 region has the DNA TGCGCCAGCAGTTATTCAATGAACACTGAAGCTTTCTCT.

In this sample, this clonotype turned up many times. This chain connects TRBV29-1 to TRBJ2-6; D gene unclear. CDR1 SQVTM and CDR2 ANQGSEA come from the germline V gene. This CDR3 has 12 amino acids. The V and J ends lost 4 bases and 4 bases respectively, with 5 bases between them. For the CDR3, the DNA is TGCAGCGTTGGCCCAGGGGCCAACGTCCTGACTTTC. It yields the protein CSVGPGANVLTF.

The V gene is TRBV7-2, the J gene TRBJ2-3, with unresolved D. Germline V lookup: CDR1 SGHTA, CDR2 FQGNSA. The CDR3 totals 14 residues. Trimming took 1 base from V and 5 from J, leaving 10 bases between them. The CDR3 DNA sequence: TGTGCCAGCAGCTTAGGGGGTTGGGGAGATACGCAGTATTTT. This sequence encodes CASSLGGWGDTQYF.

Ten or more counts support this clonotype. V usage is TRBV20-1 and J usage is TRBJ2-5, with TRBD2 matching 8 bases. Trimming cost V 6 bases and J 6 bases; bases outside gene matches: 9. This CDR3 contains 13 residues. CDR1 and CDR2 from the germline V gene are DFQATT and SNEGSKA (reference sequence). The CDR3 sequence is CSAQTSAPKTQYF. CDR3 sequence (DNA): TGCAGTGCCCAGACTAGCGCACCGAAGACCCAGTACTTC.

The rearrangement links TRBV18 to TRBJ2-3; TRBD2 matches at 7 bases. Germline values: CDR1 KGHSH, CDR2 LQKENI. After removal of 6 bases from V and 3 bases from J, the junction contained 9 bases not matched to a gene. The CDR3 is made up of 15 amino acids. CDR3 in amino acids: CASSPQAGRTDTQYF. The DNA for the CDR3 is TGTGCCAGCTCCCCTCAAGCGGGACGAACAGATACGCAGTATTTT.

The V and J genes are TRBV18 and TRBJ2-7; 8 nucleotides agree with TRBD2. V lost 6 bases, J lost 1 base, and 8 bases stayed unmatched. There are 15 residues in the CDR3. Germline V gene sequence: CDR1 KGHSH, CDR2 LQKENI. CDR3 in amino acids: CASSPTGGPSYEQYF. DNA of the CDR3: TGTGCCAGCTCTCCTACGGGAGGGCCGTCCTACGAGCAGTACTTC.

The gene calls are TRBV11-2 and TRBJ1-3; D is ambiguous. V gave up 4 bases and J gave up 9 bases, with 19 bases separating them. The CDR3 runs to 15 residues. Germline V CDR1 and CDR2: SGHAT, FQNNGV. The DNA of the CDR3 is TGTGCCAGCAGCTCCACCGGACTTACTATGACCACCATATATTTT. Its translation is CASSSTGLTMTTIYF.

This clonotype has at least ten counts. The V call is TRBV5-5, the J call TRBJ2-3; TRBD2 matches 7 bases. Germline lookup yields CDR1 SGHKS and CDR2 YYEKEE (reference sequence). This CDR3 region has 15 residues. The J segment lost 6 bases and the V segment lost 4 bases, leaving 11 bases of the junction unmatched. The CDR3 DNA is TGTGCCAGCAGCGATCCCTCGGGGGGTTGGGATACGCAGTATTTT. It translates to CASSDPSGGWDTQYF.

This clonotype was observed many times. J is TRBJ2-5 and V is TRBV20-1; D remains ambiguous. Germline loops: CDR1 DFQATT, CDR2 SNEGSKA (reference sequence). This CDR3 region has 13 residues. V was shortened by 4 bases and J by 5 bases, with 14 bases between the two germline ends. The chain's CDR3 is CSANRVGLETQYF. The CDR3, as DNA: TGCAGTGCTAATAGGGTGGGTTTGGAGACCCAGTACTTC.

This clonotype occurred many times. The chain recombines TRBV12-3 or TRBV12-4 with TRBJ2-5; D call uncertain. The ends were cut back, 4 bases at V and 0 bases at J, with 6 bases in the middle. The CDR3 has 13 residues. The CDR3 is CASSYTDQETQYF. CDR3 DNA: TGTGCCAGCAGTTACACCGACCAAGAGACCCAGTACTTC.

The chain couples TRBV4-1 to TRBJ2-3, with TRBD1 as a possible D gene (6 bases). The CDR3 runs 15 residues. Trimming left V 3 bases short and J 1 base short, with 11 bases between. Germline V CDR1 and CDR2: MGHRA, YSYEKL. The chain's CDR3 is CASSHLGGGTDTQYF. The CDR3 nucleotides are TGCGCCAGCAGCCACCTAGGGGGAGGCACAGATACGCAGTATTTT.

This clonotype has just a few counts. The chain joins TRBV29-1 to TRBJ2-3; D gene uncertain. CDR3 length: 11 residues. Germline values: CDR1 SQVTM, CDR2 ANQGSEA. V lost 3 bases and J 6 bases, leaving 7 bases between the germline ends. The CDR3 spells CSVEDPDTQYF. The CDR3 DNA reads TGCAGCGTTGAGGATCCGGATACGCAGTATTTT.

As regards this clonotype: A much larger clone sits a single nucleotide away, making a read error possible. For the CDR3, the DNA is TGCAGCGTTGAGGGGGACGACAGTGCCGTACAAGAGGCCCAGTACTTC. Its translation is CSVEGDDSAVQEAQYF. V is TRBV29-1 and J is TRBJ2-5, with D possibly called TRBD1 or TRBD2 (5 bases each). Germline assignment: CDR1 SQVTM and CDR2 ANQGSEA. CDR3 size: 16 residues.